The rows below give T cell receptor beta chains drawn from one sample of a study of cytomegalovirus exposure and HLA in healthy donors. Libraries were prepared by immunoSEQ multiplex PCR; TCRdb keeps only in-frame clonotypes and omits some of them. The top ten hold around 5% of the sample, which has roughly 100,000 clones, 70% to 85% seen once. The sequenced material came from PBMCs. The receptors originated from a woman aged 18-29 years in good health and CMV-seropositive. The conserved cysteine and the conserved F or W are not part of the CDR3 here. Each record gives: J gene, clone size, D gene, V gene, CDR3 protein. A D gene is named only where the DNA matches it firmly. Only part of the rows carry a size: once, few, many, or a class if the clone is expanded.

TRBJ2-7	-	TRBD1	TRBV5-1	ASSRTGGSSYEQY
TRBJ1-6	-	-	TRBV6-1	ASRNRVSPLH
TRBJ2-5	-	-	TRBV2	ASSDRLQETQY
TRBJ1-1	-	-	TRBV6-6	ASTEAVVCV
TRBJ2-5	few	TRBD2	TRBV4-1	ASSQVSGSGETQY
TRBJ2-7	few	TRBD1	TRBV6-1	ASSDGTGRYEQY
TRBJ1-4	-	-	TRBV7-9	ASSATATNEKLF
TRBJ2-5	-	TRBD2	TRBV28	ASSLGAGVQETQY
TRBJ2-5	-	-	TRBV2	ASRFAALRETQY
TRBJ1-2	-	-	TRBV27	ASSYSGKANYGYT